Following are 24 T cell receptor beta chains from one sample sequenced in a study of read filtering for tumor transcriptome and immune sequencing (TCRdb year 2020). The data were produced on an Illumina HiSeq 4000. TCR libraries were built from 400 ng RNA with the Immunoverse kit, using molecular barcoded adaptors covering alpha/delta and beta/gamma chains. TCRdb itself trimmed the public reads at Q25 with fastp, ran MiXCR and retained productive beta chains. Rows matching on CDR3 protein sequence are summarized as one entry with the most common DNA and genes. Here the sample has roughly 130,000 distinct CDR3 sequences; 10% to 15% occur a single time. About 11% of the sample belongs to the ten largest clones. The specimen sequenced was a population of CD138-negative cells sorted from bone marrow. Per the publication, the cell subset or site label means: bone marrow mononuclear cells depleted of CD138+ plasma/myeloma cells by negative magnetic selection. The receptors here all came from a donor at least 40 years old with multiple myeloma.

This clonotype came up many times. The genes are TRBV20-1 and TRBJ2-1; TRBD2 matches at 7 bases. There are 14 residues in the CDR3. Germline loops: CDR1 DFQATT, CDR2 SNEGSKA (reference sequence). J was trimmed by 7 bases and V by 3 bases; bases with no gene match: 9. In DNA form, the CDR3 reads TGCAGTGCTAGGGCGGGAGCGGCCGATAATGAGCAGTTCTTC. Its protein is CSARAGAADNEQFF.

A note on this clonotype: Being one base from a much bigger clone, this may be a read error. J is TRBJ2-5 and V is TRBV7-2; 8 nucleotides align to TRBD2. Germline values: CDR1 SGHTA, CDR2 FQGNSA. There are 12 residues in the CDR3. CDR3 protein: CASLAGGEIQYF. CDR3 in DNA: TGTGCCAGCCTAGCGGGCGGAGAGATCCAGTACTTC.

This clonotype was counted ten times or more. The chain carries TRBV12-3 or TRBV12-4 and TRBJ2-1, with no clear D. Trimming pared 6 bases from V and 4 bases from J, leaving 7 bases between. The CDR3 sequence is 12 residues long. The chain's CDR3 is CASRFVYNEQFF. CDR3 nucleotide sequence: TGTGCCAGCAGATTCGTTTACAATGAGCAGTTCTTC.

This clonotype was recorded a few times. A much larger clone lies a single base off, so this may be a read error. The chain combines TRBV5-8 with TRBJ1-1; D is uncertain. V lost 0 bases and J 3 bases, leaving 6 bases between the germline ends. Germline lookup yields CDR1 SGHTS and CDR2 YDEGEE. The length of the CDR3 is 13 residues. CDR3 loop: CASSLGRDTEAFF. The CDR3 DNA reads TGTGCCAGCAGCTTGGGACGGGACACTGAAGCTTTCTTT.

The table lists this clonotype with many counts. The chain's CDR3 is CASSYRGQIEQFF. The CDR3 DNA is TGTGCCAGCAGTTACAGGGGGCAGATTGAGCAGTTCTTC. The chain carries TRBV7-2 and TRBJ2-1, with 9 bases fitting TRBD1. CDR1 and CDR2 (germline): SGHTA, FQGNSA. The CDR3 contains 13 residues. The J segment lost 9 bases and the V segment lost 6 bases, leaving 6 bases of the junction unmatched. Full variable domain (outside the CDR3, taken from reference TRBV7-2 and TRBJ2-1): GAGVSQSPSNKVTEKGKDVELRCDPISGHTALYWYRQSLGQGLEFLIYFQGNSAPDKSGLPSDRFSAERTGGSVSTLTIQRTQQEDSAVYLCASSYRGQIEQFFGPGTRLTVL.

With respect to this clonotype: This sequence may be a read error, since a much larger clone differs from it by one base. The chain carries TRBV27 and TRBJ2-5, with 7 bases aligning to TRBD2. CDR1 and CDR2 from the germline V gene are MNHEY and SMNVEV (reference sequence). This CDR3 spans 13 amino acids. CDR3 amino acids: CASSKAGREIQYF. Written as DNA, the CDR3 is TGTGCCAGCAGTAAAGCGGGACGTGAGATCCAGTACTTC.

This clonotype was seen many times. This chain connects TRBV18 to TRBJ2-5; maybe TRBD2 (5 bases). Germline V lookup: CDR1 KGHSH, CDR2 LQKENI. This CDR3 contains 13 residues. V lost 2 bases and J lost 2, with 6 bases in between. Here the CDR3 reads CASSPRRQETQYF. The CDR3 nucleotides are TGTGCCAGCTCACCAAGGAGGCAAGAGACCCAGTACTTC.

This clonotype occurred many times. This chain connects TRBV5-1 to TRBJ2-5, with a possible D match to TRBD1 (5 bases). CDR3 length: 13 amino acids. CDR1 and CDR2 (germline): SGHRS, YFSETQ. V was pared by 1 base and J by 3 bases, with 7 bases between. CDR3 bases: TGCGCCAGCAGCTTGCCGACAGAAGAGACCCAGTACTTC. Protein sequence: CASSLPTEETQYF. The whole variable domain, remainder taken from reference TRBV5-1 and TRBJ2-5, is KAGVTQTPRYLIKTRGQQVTLSCSPISGHRSVSWYQQTPGQGLQFLFEYFSETQRNKGNFPGRFSGRQFSNSRSEMNVSTLELGDSALYLCASSLPTEETQYFGPGTRLLVL.

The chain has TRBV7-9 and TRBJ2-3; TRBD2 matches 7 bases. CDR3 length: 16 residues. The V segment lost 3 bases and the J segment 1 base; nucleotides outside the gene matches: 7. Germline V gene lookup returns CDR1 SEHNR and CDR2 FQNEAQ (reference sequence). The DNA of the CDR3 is TGTGCCAGCAGCTTTGGGGGGGGGGTTGGCACAGATACGCAGTATTTT. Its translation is CASSFGGGVGTDTQYF.

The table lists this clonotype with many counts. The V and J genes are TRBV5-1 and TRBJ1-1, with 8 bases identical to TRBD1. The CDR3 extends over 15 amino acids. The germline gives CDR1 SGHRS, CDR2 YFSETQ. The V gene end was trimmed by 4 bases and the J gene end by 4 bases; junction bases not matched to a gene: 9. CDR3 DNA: TGCGCCAGCAGCGCAAAGACAGGGGTTGGCACTGAAGCTTTCTTT. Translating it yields CASSAKTGVGTEAFF.

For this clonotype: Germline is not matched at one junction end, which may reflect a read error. For the CDR3, the DNA is TGTGCCAGCAGCTTACAGGGGACCAGCGGGACCAATGAGCAGCTCTTC. This translates into CASSLQGTSGTNEQLF. The genes are TRBV7-3 and TRBJ2-1; a possible D gene is TRBD2 (7 bases). From germline, CDR1 is SGHTA and CDR2 FQGTGA. The length of the CDR3 is 16 residues.

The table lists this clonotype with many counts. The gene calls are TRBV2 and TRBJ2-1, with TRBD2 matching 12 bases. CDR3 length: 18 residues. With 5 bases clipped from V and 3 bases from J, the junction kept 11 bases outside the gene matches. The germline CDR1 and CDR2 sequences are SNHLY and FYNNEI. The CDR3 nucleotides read TGTGCCAGCAGTCCTAGCGGGGGGGTAACGCAGGGCTACAATGAGCAGTTCTTC. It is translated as CASSPSGGVTQGYNEQFF.

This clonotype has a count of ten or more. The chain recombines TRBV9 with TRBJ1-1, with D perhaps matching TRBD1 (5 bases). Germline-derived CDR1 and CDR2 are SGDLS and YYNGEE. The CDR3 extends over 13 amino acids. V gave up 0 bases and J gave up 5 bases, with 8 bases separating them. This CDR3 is CASSVGGDTEAFF. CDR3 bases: TGTGCCAGCAGCGTAGGGGGGGATACTGAAGCTTTCTTT.

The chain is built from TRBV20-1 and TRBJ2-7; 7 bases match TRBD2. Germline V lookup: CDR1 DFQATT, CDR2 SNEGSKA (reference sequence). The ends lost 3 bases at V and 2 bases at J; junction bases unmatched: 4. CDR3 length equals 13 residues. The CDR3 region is CSASRDYAYEQYF. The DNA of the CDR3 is TGCAGTGCTAGCCGGGACTATGCCTACGAGCAGTACTTC.

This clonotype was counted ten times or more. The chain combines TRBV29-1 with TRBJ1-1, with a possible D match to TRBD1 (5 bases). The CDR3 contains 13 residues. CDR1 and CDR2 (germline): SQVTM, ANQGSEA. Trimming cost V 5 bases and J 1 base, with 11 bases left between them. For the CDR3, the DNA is TGCAGCGTTAGTCCCCAGGGGAACACTGAAGCTTTCTTT. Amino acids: CSVSPQGNTEAFF.

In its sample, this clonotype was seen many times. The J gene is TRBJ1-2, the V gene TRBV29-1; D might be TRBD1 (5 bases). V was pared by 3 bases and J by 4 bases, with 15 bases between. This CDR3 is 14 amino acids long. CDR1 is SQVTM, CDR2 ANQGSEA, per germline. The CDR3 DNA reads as TGCAGCGTTGAGCAGAGGGGCAGAAGCTATGGCTACACCTTC. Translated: CSVEQRGRSYGYTF. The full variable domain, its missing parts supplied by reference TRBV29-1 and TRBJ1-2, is SAVISQKPSRDICQRGTSLTIQCQVDSQVTMMFWYRQQPGQSLTLIATANQGSEATYESGFVIDKFPISRPNLTFSTLTVSNMSPEDSSIYLCSVEQRGRSYGYTFGSGTRLTVV.

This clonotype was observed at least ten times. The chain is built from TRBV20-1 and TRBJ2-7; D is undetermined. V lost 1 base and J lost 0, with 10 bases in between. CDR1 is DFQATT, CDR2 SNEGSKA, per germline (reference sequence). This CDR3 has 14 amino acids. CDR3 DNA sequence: TGCAGTGCTAGAGGTACCACACGCTCCTACGAGCAGTACTTC. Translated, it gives CSARGTTRSYEQYF.

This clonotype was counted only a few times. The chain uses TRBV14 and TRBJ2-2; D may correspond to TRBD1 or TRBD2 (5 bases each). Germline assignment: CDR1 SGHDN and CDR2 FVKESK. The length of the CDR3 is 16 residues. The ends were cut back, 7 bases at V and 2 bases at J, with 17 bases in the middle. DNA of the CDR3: TGTGCCAGCAACCACTGGGACGGACTCAACACCGGGGAGCTGTTTTTT. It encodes CASNHWDGLNTGELFF.

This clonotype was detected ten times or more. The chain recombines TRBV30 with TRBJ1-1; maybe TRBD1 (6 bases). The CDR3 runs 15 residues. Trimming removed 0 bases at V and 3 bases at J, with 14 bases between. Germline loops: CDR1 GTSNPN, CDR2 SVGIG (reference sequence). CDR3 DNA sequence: TGTGCCTGGAGTGTACAAGGGGGGGCGTACACTGAAGCTTTCTTT. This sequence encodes CAWSVQGGAYTEAFF. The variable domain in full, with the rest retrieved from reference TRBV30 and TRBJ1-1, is SQTIHQWPATLVQPVGSPLSLECTVEGTSNPNLYWYRQAAGRGLQLLFYSVGIGQISSEVPQNLSASRPQDRQFILSSKKLLLSDSGFYLCAWSVQGGAYTEAFFGQGTRLTVV.

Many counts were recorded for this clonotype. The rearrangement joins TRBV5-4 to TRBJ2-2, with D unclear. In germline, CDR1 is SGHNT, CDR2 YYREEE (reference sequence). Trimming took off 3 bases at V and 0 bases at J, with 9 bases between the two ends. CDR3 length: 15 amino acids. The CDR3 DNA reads TGTGCCAGCAGCTCGTTGGGGACGAACACCGGGGAGCTGTTTTTT. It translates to CASSSLGTNTGELFF. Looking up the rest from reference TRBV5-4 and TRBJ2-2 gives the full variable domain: ETGVTQSPTHLIKTRGQQVTLRCSSQSGHNTVSWYQQALGQGPQFIFQYYREEENGRGNFPPRFSGLQFPNYSSELNVNALELDDSALYLCASSSLGTNTGELFFGEGSRLTVL.

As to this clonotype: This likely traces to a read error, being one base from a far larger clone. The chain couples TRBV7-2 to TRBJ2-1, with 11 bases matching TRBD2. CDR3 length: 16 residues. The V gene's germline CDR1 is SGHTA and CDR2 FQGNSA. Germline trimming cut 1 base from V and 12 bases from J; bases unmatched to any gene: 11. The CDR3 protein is CASSLVASGGPRGQFF. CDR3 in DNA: TGTGCCAGCAGCTTAGTGGCTAGCGGGGGGCCCCGTGGGCAGTTCTTC. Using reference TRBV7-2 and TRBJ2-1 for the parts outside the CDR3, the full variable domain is GAGVSQSPSNKVTEKGKDVELRCDPISGHTALYWYRQSLGQGLEFLIYFQGNSAPDKSGLPSDRFSAERTGGSVSTLTIQRTQQEDSAVYLCASSLVASGGPRGQFFGPGTRLTVL.

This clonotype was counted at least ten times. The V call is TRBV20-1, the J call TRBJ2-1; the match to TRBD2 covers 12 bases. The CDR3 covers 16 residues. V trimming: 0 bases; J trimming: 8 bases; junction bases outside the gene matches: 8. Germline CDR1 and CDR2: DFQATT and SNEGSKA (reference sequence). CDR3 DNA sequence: TGCAGTGCTAGAGAGGCTAGCGGGGGGGCCAGAGATGAGCAGTTCTTC. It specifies CSAREASGGARDEQFF.

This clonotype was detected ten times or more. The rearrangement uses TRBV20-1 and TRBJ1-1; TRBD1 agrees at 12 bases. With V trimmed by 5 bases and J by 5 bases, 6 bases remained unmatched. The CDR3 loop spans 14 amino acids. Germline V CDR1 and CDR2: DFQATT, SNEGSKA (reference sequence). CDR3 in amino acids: CSAGDRGRGTEAFF. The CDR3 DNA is TGCAGTGCTGGGGACAGGGGGCGCGGAACTGAAGCTTTCTTT.

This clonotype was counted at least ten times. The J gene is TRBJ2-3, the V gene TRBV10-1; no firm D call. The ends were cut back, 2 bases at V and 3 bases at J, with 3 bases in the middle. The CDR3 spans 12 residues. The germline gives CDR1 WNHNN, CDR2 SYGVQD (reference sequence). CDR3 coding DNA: TGCGCCAGCAGTGAGGGGACAGATACGCAGTATTTT. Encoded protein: CASSEGTDTQYF.